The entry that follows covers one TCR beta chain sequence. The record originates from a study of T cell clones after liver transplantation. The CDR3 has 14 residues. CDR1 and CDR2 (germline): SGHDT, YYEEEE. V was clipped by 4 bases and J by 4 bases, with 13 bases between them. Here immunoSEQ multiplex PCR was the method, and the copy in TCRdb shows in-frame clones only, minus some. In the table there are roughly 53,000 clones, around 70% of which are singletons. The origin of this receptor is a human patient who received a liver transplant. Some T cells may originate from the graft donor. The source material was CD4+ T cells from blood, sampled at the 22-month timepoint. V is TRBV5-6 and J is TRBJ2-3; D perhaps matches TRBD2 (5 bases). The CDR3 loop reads CASSLHLGADTQYF. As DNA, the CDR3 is TGTGCCAGCAGCCTCCACCTGGGAGCAGATACGCAGTATTTT.